These 7 T cell receptor beta chains originate from one sample sequenced in a study of patients and donors after allogeneic stem cell transplantation. From the RT-PCR reads, TCRdb called clonotypes with MiXCR, one entry per CDR3 protein. This repertoire shows 900,000 to 1,000,000 distinct CDR3 sequences, about 20% found once; its top ten account for under 6.5%. The source material was blood, either unsorted or a sorted T cell fraction (not recorded which). The receptor set was obtained from a human donor who was either an allogeneic HSCT recipient or a stem cell or donor lymphocyte infusion donor (not recorded which). It is not recorded whose cells these are; they may come from a transplant donor.

This clonotype came up a few times. The V call is TRBV30, the J call TRBJ2-6, with TRBD1 as a possible D gene (7 bases). The V and J ends lost 5 bases and 0 bases respectively, with 11 bases between them. The germline gives CDR1 GTSNPN, CDR2 SVGIG (reference sequence). The CDR3 totals 15 residues. The CDR3 bases are TGTGCCTGGGGCAGGGGGGACTCTGGGGCCAACGTCCTGACTTTC. Its translation is CAWGRGDSGANVLTF.

This clonotype has more than one count but fewer than ten. The V gene is TRBV6-2 or TRBV6-3, the J gene TRBJ2-3, with 8 nucleotides matching TRBD2. CDR3 length equals 16 residues. From germline, CDR1 is MNHEY and CDR2 SVGEGT. V dropped 2 bases and J dropped 2; count of bases not matched to a gene: 6. This CDR3 is CASSYPGGGTTDTQYF. The DNA of the CDR3 is TGTGCCAGCAGTTACCCCGGCGGGGGGACCACAGATACGCAGTATTTT.

This clonotype was observed a single time. V gene TRBV27 combines with J gene TRBJ2-3; TRBD1 matches 8 bases. The CDR3 contains 17 residues. The V gene end was trimmed by 5 bases and the J gene end by 0 bases; junction bases not matched to a gene: 10. Germline V gene lookup returns CDR1 MNHEY and CDR2 SMNVEV (reference sequence). This chain's CDR3 is CASSLLGQASSTDTQYF. CDR3 DNA: TGTGCCAGCAGTCTCCTGGGACAGGCATCTAGCACAGATACGCAGTATTTT.

The chain is built from TRBV20-1 and TRBJ2-1; TRBD2 aligns across 12 bases. Germline V CDR1 and CDR2: DFQATT, SNEGSKA (reference sequence). The length of the CDR3 is 18 residues. V shed 0 bases, J shed 3 bases, and the junction held 9 bases outside the gene matches. CDR3 sequence reads: CSARDTVPGLAGYNEQFF. The DNA for the CDR3 is TGCAGTGCTAGAGACACCGTACCGGGACTAGCGGGCTACAATGAGCAGTTCTTC.

This clonotype was recorded a few times. The V call is TRBV7-9, the J call TRBJ1-3, with a possible D match to TRBD1 (6 bases). Germline lookup yields CDR1 SEHNR and CDR2 FQNEAQ (reference sequence). The ends were cut back, 1 base at V and 0 bases at J, with 13 bases in the middle. CDR3 length: 17 residues. This CDR3 is CASSLERTEYSGNTIYF. The CDR3 DNA follows: TGTGCCAGCAGCTTAGAGCGGACAGAATACTCTGGAAACACCATATATTTT.

The rearrangement joins TRBV3-1 to TRBJ2-7, with D perhaps TRBD2 (6 bases). Per germline, CDR1 LGHDT and CDR2 YNNKEL (reference sequence). Trimming removed 4 bases at V and 7 bases at J, with 11 bases between. The CDR3 loop spans 12 amino acids. The CDR3 is CASSPAGREQYF. In DNA form, the CDR3 reads TGTGCCAGCAGCCCGGCGGGGAGGGAGCAGTACTTC.

This chain uses TRBV2 with TRBJ1-1, with 10 bases aligning to TRBD1. Trimming at V came to 6 bases and at J to 4 bases, leaving 17 bases not matched to a gene. The CDR3 loop spans 18 amino acids. CDR1 is SNHLY, CDR2 FYNNEI, per germline. In nucleotides, the CDR3 is TGTGCCAGCAGGGCGCTTTTGGGACAGGGGCTGGGAACCACTGAAGCTTTCTTT. Its translation: CASRALLGQGLGTTEAFF.